This T cell receptor (beta chain) comes out of a study of cytomegalovirus exposure and HLA in healthy donors. Overall study results and limits: Reports described diagnosis of cytomegalovirus status by the classifier as highly specific and sensitive. Some TCR beta chains (164 of them) were listed as cytomegalovirus-associated.

PCR amplification relied on 60 Vbeta primers (plus 13 Jbeta primers). Some clones are missing from TCRdb's copy, which holds only in-frame ones; the method was immunoSEQ multiplex PCR. The sample records some 70,000 clones, less than 70% being singletons. With regard to this clone: Its antigen is not known.

The clonotype was recovered from a woman aged 50 to 65 in good health and CMV-seronegative. Sample: PBMCs.

The CDR3 nucleotides are TGCAGCGTTGTGGGGGGGAACTCTGGGGCCAACGTCCTGACTTTC. Its protein product is CSVVGGNSGANVLTF. The rearrangement links TRBV29-1 to TRBJ2-6; 7 bases align to TRBD2. The V and J ends lost 4 bases and 0 bases, in that order; junction bases with no gene match: 3. The CDR3 length is 15 residues. Germline V gene lookup returns CDR1 SQVTM and CDR2 ANQGSEA.